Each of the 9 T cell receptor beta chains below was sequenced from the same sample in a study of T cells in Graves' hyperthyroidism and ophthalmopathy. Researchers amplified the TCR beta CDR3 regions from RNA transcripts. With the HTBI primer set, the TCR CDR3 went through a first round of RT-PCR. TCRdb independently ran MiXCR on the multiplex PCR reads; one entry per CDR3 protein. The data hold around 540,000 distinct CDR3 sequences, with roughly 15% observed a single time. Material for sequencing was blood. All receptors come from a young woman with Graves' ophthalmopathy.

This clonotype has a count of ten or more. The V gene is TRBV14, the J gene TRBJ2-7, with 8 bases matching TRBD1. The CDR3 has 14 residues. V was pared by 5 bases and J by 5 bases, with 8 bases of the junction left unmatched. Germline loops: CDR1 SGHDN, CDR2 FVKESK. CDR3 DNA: TGTGCCAGCAGCATCCGGACAGGGCCCCACGAGCAGTACTTC. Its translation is CASSIRTGPHEQYF.

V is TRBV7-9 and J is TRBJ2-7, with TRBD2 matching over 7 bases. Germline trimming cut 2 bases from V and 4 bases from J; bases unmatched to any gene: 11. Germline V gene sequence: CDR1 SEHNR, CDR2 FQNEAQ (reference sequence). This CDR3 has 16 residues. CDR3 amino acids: CASSLMEDSGLYEQYF. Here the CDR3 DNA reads TGTGCCAGCAGCTTAATGGAGGATAGCGGGTTATACGAGCAGTACTTC.

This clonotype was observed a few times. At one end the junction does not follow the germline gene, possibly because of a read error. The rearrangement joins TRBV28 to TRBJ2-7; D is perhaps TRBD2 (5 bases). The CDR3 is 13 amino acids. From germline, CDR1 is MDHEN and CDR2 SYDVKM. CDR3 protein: CASSSLSGYEQHF. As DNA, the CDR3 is TGTGCCAGCAGTTCCCTCAGCGGCTACGAGCAGCACTTC. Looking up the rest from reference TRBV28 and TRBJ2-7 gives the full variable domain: DVKVTQSSRYLVKRTGEKVFLECVQDMDHENMFWYRQDPGLGLRLIYFSYDVKMKEKGDIPEGYSVSREKKERFSLILESASTNQTSMYLCASSSLSGYEQHFGPGTRLTVT.

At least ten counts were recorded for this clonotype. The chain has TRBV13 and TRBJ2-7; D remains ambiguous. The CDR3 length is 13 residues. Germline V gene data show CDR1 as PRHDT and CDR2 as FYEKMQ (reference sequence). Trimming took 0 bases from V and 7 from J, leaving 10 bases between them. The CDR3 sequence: CASSLGLAGEQYF. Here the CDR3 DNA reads TGTGCCAGCAGCTTAGGTCTGGCTGGGGAGCAGTACTTC.

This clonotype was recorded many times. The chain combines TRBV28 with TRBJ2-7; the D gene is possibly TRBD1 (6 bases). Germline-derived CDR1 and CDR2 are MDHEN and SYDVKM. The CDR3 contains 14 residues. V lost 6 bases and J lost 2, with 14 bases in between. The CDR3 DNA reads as TGTGCCAGCAGCCTAGGGGACAAAACCTACGAGCAGTACTTC. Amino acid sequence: CASSLGDKTYEQYF.

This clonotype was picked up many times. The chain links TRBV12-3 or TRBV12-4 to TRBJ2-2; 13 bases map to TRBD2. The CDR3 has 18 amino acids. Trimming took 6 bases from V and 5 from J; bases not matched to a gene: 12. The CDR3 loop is CASRTLGLAGVTTGELFF. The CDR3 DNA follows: TGTGCCAGCAGGACCCTTGGACTAGCGGGAGTAACGACCGGGGAGCTGTTTTTT.

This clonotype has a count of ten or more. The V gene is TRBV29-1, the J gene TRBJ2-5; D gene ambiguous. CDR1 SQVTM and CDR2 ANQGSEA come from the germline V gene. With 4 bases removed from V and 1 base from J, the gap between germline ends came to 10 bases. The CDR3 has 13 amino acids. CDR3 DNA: TGCAGCGTTGTTGCGTCTCCCCAAGAGACCCAGTACTTC. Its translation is CSVVASPQETQYF. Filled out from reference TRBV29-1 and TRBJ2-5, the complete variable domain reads SAVISQKPSRDICQRGTSLTIQCQVDSQVTMMFWYRQQPGQSLTLIATANQGSEATYESGFVIDKFPISRPNLTFSTLTVSNMSPEDSSIYLCSVVASPQETQYFGPGTRLLVL.

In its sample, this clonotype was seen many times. The DNA for the CDR3 is TGTGCCAGCAGCGGGATCCGAGACTACGAGCAGTACTTC. The encoded protein is CASSGIRDYEQYF. The genes are TRBV28 and TRBJ2-7; weak D call: TRBD2 (5 bases). This CDR3 is 13 amino acids long. Germline loops: CDR1 MDHEN, CDR2 SYDVKM. Trimming left V 6 bases short and J 3 bases short, with 12 bases between.

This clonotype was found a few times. The CDR3 coding sequence is TGCAGTGCTAGCCACAGCTCTGGAAACACCATATATTTT. Protein: CSASHSSGNTIYF. The chain recombines TRBV20-1 with TRBJ1-3; D is unresolved. Germline CDR1 and CDR2: DFQATT and SNEGSKA (reference sequence). This CDR3 contains 13 residues. The V gene lost 3 bases and the J gene lost 0 bases, with 6 bases spanning the gap.